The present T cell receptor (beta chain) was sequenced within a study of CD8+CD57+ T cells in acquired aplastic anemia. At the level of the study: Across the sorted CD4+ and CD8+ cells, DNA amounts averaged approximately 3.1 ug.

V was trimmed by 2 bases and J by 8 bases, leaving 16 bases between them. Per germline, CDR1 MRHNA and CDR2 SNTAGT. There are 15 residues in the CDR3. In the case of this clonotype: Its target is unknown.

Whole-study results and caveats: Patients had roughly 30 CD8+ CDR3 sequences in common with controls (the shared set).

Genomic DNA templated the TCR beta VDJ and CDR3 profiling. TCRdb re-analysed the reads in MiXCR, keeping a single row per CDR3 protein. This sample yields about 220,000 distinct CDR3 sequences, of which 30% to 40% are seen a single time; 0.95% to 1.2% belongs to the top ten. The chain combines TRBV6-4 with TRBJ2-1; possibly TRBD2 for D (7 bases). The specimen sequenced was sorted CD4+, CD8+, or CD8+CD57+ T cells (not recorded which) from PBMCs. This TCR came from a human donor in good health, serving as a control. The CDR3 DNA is TGTGCCAGCAGTGACGAACAGACGGGGGGCGATGAGCAGTTCTTC. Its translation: CASSDEQTGGDEQFF.